The sequence of this TCR beta chain was determined in a study of cytomegalovirus exposure and HLA in healthy donors. Points from the study as a whole: What was likely a sequencing artifact was a cluster of highly shared sequence variants. In a later analysis, TCR association rates varied by HLA locus: DRB1 most, HLA-C fewest. The study designated 150 to 200 TCR beta chains cytomegalovirus-associated.

For this clone: What it binds is not known.

V lost 6 bases, J lost 7 bases, and 21 bases lay in between. Germline V gene lookup returns CDR1 SQVTM and CDR2 ANQGSEA. This CDR3 has 14 amino acids. It was with 60 Vbeta and 13 Jbeta primers that the PCR ran. Profiling relied on immunoSEQ multiplex PCR, and the TCRdb table lists in-frame clones only, not all of them. This table holds 100,000 to 150,000 clones. The sample consisted of PBMCs. This receptor was taken from a man in his late teens or twenties in good health and CMV-seronegative. The chain uses TRBV29-1 and TRBJ2-5; perhaps TRBD1 as D (6 bases). CDR3 sequence: CSVVTAQGLGTQYF. The CDR3 DNA reads as TGCAGCGTCGTGACAGCACAGGGCCTTGGGACCCAGTACTTC. Drawing the rest from reference TRBV29-1 and TRBJ2-5, the complete variable domain is SAVISQKPSRDICQRGTSLTIQCQVDSQVTMMFWYRQQPGQSLTLIATANQGSEATYESGFVIDKFPISRPNLTFSTLTVSNMSPEDSSIYLCSVVTAQGLGTQYFGPGTRLLVL.